This T cell receptor beta chain came from a study of patients and donors after allogeneic stem cell transplantation. The CDR3 totals 14 residues. Trimming left V 6 bases short and J 4 bases short, with 13 bases between. MiXCR was run by TCRdb on the RT-PCR reads, yielding one entry per CDR3 protein. The sample lists under 200,000 distinct CDR3 sequences, 30% seen once, with about 3% in the top ten. The TCR was taken from a human donor who was either an allogeneic HSCT recipient or a stem cell or donor lymphocyte infusion donor (not recorded which). It is not recorded whose cells these are; they may come from a transplant donor. The material sequenced was blood, either unsorted or a sorted T cell fraction (not recorded which). The genes are TRBV12-3 or TRBV12-4 and TRBJ1-3; no firm D call. CDR3 DNA sequence: TGTGCCAGCAGACTCAGTTCCCGCGGAAACACCATATATTTT. Translating gives CASRLSSRGNTIYF.